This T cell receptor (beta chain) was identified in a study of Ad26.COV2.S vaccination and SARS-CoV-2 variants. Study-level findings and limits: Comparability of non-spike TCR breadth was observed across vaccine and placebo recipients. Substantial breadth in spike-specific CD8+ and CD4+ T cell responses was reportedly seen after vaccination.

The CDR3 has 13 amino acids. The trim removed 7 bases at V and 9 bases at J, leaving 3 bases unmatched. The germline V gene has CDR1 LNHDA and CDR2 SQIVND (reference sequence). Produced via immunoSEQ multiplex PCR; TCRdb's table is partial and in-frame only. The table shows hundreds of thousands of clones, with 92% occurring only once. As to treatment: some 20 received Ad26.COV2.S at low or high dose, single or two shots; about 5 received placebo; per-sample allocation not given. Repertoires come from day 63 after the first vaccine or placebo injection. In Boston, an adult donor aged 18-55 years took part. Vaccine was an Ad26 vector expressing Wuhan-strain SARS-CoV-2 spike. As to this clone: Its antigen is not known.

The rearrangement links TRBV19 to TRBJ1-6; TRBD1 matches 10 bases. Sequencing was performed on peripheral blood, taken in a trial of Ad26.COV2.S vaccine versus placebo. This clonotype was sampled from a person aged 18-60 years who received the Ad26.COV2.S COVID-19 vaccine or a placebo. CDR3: CASTRDRGSPLHF. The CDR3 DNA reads TGTGCCAGTACTAGGGACAGGGGTTCACCCCTCCACTTT. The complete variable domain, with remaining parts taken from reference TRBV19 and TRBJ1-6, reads DGGITQSPKYLFRKEGQNVTLSCEQNLNHDAMYWYRQDPGQGLRLIYYSQIVNDFQKGDIAEGYSVSREKKESFPLTVTSAQKNPTAFYLCASTRDRGSPLHFGNGTRLTVT.